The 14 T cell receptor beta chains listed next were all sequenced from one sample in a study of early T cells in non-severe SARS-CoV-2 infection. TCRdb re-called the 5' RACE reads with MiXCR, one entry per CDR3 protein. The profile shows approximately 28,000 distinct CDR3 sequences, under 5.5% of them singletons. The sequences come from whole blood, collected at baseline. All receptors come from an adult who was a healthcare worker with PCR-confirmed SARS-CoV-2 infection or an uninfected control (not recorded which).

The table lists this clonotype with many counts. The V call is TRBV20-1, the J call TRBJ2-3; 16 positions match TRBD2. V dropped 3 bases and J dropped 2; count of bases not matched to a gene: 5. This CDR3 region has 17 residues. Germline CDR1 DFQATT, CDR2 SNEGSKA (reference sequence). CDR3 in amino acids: CSARGLAGGQNTDTQYF. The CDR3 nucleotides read TGCAGTGCTAGGGGACTAGCGGGGGGGCAGAACACAGATACGCAGTATTTT.

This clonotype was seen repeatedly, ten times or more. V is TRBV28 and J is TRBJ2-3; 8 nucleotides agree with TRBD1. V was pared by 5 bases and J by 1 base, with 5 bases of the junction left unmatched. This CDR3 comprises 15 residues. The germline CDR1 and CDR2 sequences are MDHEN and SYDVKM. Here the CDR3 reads CASSGQGAGTDTQYF. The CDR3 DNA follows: TGTGCCAGCAGTGGGCAGGGGGCGGGCACAGATACGCAGTATTTT.

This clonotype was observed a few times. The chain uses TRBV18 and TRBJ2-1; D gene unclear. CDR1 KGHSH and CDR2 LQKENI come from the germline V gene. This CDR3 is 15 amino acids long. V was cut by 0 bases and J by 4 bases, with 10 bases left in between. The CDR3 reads CASSPPNVAYNEQFF. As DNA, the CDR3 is TGTGCCAGCTCACCACCGAACGTTGCGTACAATGAGCAGTTCTTC.

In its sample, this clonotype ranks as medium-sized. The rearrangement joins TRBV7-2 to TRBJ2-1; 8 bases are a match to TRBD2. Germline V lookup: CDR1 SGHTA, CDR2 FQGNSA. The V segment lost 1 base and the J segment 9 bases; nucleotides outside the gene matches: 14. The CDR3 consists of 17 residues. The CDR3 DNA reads TGTGCCAGCAGCTTAGGGGGCCTAAGCGGGAGAAGGGTTGAGCAGTTCTTC. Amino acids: CASSLGGLSGRRVEQFF.

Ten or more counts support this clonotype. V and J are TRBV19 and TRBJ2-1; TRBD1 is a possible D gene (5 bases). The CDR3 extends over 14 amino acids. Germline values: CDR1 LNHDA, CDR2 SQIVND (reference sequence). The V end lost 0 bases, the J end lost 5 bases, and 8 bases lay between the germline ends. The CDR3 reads CASSIDDRHNEQFF. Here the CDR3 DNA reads TGTGCCAGTAGTATAGACGACAGACACAATGAGCAGTTCTTC.

The CDR3 nucleotides are TGCAGTGGGAACCCCTCACTAGCGGGGGGTGGAGATACGCAGTATTTT. Protein product: CSGNPSLAGGGDTQYF. V gene TRBV20-1 combines with J gene TRBJ2-3; TRBD2 agrees at 12 bases. V lost 7 bases to trimming and J lost 5 bases; unmatched junction nucleotides: 13. This CDR3 comprises 16 residues. Germline V gene sequence: CDR1 DFQATT, CDR2 SNEGSKA (reference sequence).

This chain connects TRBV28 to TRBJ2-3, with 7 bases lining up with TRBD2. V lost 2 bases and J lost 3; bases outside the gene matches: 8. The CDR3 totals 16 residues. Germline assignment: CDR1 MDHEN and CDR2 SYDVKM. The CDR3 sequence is CASSLVRAGRTDTQYF. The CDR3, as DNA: TGTGCCAGCAGTTTAGTTCGAGCGGGGAGGACAGATACGCAGTATTTT.

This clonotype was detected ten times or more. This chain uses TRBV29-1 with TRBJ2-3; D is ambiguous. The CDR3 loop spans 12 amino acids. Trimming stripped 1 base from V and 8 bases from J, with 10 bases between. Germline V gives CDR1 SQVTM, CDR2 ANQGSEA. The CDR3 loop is CSVEVQQSTQYF. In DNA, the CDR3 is TGCAGCGTTGAAGTACAACAGTCTACGCAGTATTTT.

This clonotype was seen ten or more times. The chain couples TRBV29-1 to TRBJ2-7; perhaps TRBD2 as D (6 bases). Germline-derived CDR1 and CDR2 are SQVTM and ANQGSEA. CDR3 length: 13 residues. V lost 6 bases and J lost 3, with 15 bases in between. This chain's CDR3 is CSVRGYGVYEQYF. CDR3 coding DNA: TGCAGCGTGCGGGGCTACGGGGTCTACGAGCAGTACTTC.

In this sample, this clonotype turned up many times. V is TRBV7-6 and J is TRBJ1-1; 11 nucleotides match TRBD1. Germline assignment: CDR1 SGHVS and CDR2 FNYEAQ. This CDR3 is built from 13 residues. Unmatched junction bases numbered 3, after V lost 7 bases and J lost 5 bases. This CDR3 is CASTGDRGTEAFF. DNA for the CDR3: TGTGCCAGCACCGGGGACAGGGGGACTGAAGCTTTCTTT. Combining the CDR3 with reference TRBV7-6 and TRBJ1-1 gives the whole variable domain GAGVSQSPRYKVTKRGQDVALRCDPISGHVSLYWYRQALGQGPEFLTYFNYEAQQDKSGLPNDRFSAERPEGSISTLTIQRTEQRDSAMYRCASTGDRGTEAFFGQGTRLTVV.

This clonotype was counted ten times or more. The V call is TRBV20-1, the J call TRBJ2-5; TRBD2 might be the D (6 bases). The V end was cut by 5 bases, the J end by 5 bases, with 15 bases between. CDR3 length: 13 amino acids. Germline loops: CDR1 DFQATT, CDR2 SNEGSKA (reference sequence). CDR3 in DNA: TGCAGTGCTCGAGCACTAGCCGCCGAGACCCAGTACTTC. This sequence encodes CSARALAAETQYF.

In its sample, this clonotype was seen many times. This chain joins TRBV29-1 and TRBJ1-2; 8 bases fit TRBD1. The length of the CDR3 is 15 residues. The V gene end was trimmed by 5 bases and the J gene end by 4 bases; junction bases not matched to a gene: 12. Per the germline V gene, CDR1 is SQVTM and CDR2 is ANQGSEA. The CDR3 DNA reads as TGCAGCGTTTCTGGACAGGGTAAACTCATCTATGGCTACACCTTC. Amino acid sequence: CSVSGQGKLIYGYTF.

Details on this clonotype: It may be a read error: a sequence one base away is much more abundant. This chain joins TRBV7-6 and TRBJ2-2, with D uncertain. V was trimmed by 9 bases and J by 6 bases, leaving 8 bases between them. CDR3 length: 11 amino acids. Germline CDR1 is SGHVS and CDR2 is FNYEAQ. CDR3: CARSGAGELFF. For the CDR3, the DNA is TGTGCCAGGAGTGGGGCCGGGGAGCTGTTTTTT.

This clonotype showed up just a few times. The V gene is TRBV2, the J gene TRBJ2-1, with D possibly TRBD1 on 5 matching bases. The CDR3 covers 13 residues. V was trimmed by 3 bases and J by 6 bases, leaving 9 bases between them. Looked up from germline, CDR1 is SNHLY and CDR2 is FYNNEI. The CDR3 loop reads CASSEARANEQFF. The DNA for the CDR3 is TGTGCCAGCAGTGAGGCCAGGGCCAATGAGCAGTTCTTC. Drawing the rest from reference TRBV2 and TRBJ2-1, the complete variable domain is EPEVTQTPSHQVTQMGQEVILRCVPISNHLYFYWYRQILGQKVEFLVSFYNNEISEKSEIFDDQFSVERPDGSNFTLKIRSTKLEDSAMYFCASSEARANEQFFGPGTRLTVL.